The 10 T cell receptor beta chains presented below share a single source sample, sequenced in a study of beta chain features in type 1 diabetes. TCRB transcripts that were expressed got sequenced, as all of the isolated RNA had been reverse transcribed. Measured with immunoSEQ multiplex PCR; TCRdb has only the in-frame clones, and not every one. Seen here are just over 600,000 clones, around 15% observed once, and the top ten hold more than 0.08%. The sample taken for sequencing was naive CD4+ T cells from blood. The receptors here all came from a man aged 18-30 years in good health.

The chain carries TRBV5-1 and TRBJ2-7; D is uncertain. The germline gives CDR1 SGHRS, CDR2 YFSETQ. Trimming left V 0 bases short and J 3 bases short, with 7 bases between. The CDR3 covers 13 residues. The CDR3 coding sequence is TGCGCCAGCAGCTTGGAGGCCTTCTACGAGCAGTACTTC. It is translated as CASSLEAFYEQYF.

The V gene is TRBV5-1, the J gene TRBJ2-5, with D possibly TRBD2 on 7 matching bases. The CDR3 loop spans 18 amino acids. The germline CDR1 and CDR2 sequences are SGHRS and YFSETQ. Trimming left V 1 base short and J 1 base short, with 20 bases between. CDR3 in DNA: TGCGCCAGCAGCTTGTTGGTGCAGGGAGGGGGGCCCCAAGAGACCCAGTACTTC. Its protein is CASSLLVQGGGPQETQYF.

This clone was picked up a small number of times. The chain employs TRBV5-1 and TRBJ2-3, with D maybe TRBD2 (6 bases). The CDR3 sequence is 14 residues long. Trimming removed 4 bases at V and 5 bases at J, with 14 bases between. Germline V lookup: CDR1 SGHRS, CDR2 YFSETQ. In DNA, the CDR3 is TGCGCCAGCAGCGGCGGGGCGTGGGGAGATACGCAGTATTTT. It is translated as CASSGGAWGDTQYF.

This clone showed up many times. The chain's CDR3 is CASSGYRAGANVLTF. The CDR3 DNA is TGTGCCAGCAGCGGATACAGGGCTGGGGCCAACGTCCTGACTTTC. The chain links TRBV7-9 to TRBJ2-6; D is perhaps TRBD1 (6 bases). The V end was cut by 5 bases, the J end by 2 bases, with 10 bases between. Germline CDR1 and CDR2: SEHNR and FQNEAQ (reference sequence). CDR3 length: 15 amino acids.

J is TRBJ2-4 and V is TRBV28; the D call may be TRBD1 or TRBD2 (5 bases each). The CDR3 loop spans 15 amino acids. The V gene lost 8 bases and the J gene lost 7 bases, with 21 bases spanning the gap. Germline V gives CDR1 MDHEN, CDR2 SYDVKM. CDR3 nucleotide sequence: TGTGCCAGCGGGTTCTCGAGGGGTAGGTCGAACATTCAGTACTTC. Translated: CASGFSRGRSNIQYF.

A few counts support this clone. J is TRBJ2-5 and V is TRBV7-2; TRBD2 matches at 7 bases. This CDR3 has 15 amino acids. The germline CDR1 and CDR2 sequences are SGHTA and FQGNSA. V shed 5 bases and J 1 base; nucleotides not matched to a gene: 7. The CDR3 sequence is CASSKRDLFQETQYF. CDR3 coding DNA: TGTGCCAGCAGCAAGCGGGACCTTTTCCAAGAGACCCAGTACTTC. The variable domain in full, completed from reference TRBV7-2 and TRBJ2-5, reads GAGVSQSPSNKVTEKGKDVELRCDPISGHTALYWYRQSLGQGLEFLIYFQGNSAPDKSGLPSDRFSAERTGGSVSTLTIQRTQQEDSAVYLCASSKRDLFQETQYFGPGTRLLVL.

V is TRBV5-5 and J is TRBJ1-5, with 9 bases identical to TRBD1. Germline trimming cut 0 bases from V and 4 bases from J; bases unmatched to any gene: 2. The CDR3 consists of 15 residues. In germline, CDR1 is SGHKS, CDR2 YYEKEE (reference sequence). CDR3 protein: CASSLGGTGNQPQHF. CDR3 nucleotide sequence: TGTGCCAGCAGCTTGGGAGGGACAGGGAATCAGCCCCAGCATTTT.

The V gene is TRBV9, the J gene TRBJ2-5; TRBD2 aligns across 13 bases. V was clipped by 4 bases and J by 1 base; unmatched bases: 7. CDR3 size: 17 residues. Germline V gene data show CDR1 as SGDLS and CDR2 as YYNGEE. CDR3 residues: CASSSGTSGTLQETQYF. In DNA form, the CDR3 reads TGTGCCAGCAGCTCGGGGACTAGCGGGACCCTCCAAGAGACCCAGTACTTC.

This clone was seen only a few times. The rearrangement uses TRBV7-2 and TRBJ2-7; 8 nucleotides agree with TRBD2. This CDR3 is 15 amino acids long. V shed 7 bases, J shed 6 bases, and the junction held 14 bases outside the gene matches. CDR1 and CDR2 (germline): SGHTA, FQGNSA. DNA of the CDR3: TGTGCCAGCATCTTCACCCCGGGGACTAGTAGCGAGCAGTACTTC. Its translation: CASIFTPGTSSEQYF.

This clone was seen only a few times. The chain links TRBV5-1 to TRBJ1-2, with 9 bases matching TRBD1. This CDR3 spans 15 amino acids. Germline V gives CDR1 SGHRS, CDR2 YFSETQ. Trimming took 1 base from V and 8 from J; bases not matched to a gene: 9. CDR3 nucleotide sequence: TGCGCCAGCAGCTTGATGAGTAGGACAGGGGAAGGCTACACCTTC. It specifies CASSLMSRTGEGYTF.